The rows below give T cell receptor beta chains drawn from one sample of a study of T cell responses to AZD1222 COVID-19 vaccine. Libraries were prepared by immunoSEQ multiplex PCR; TCRdb keeps only in-frame clonotypes and omits some of them. The data show 150,000 to 180,000 clones, 80% to 90% seen once. The sample was peripheral blood, taken on day 0 of MenACWY control vaccination. These receptors were obtained from an adult in good health. The CDR3 runs from the conserved cysteine through the conserved F or W.

J	V	CDR3
TRBJ1-1	TRBV12-5	CASARTVNTEAFF
TRBJ2-3	TRBV28	CASSGTWGGRGPTRYTDTQYF
TRBJ1-6	TRBV14	CASSHQTRRAPLHF
TRBJ1-1	TRBV7-8	CASSLGGAEAFF
TRBJ1-6	TRBV5-1	CASSWQGADGGSPLHF
TRBJ1-3	TRBV15	CATSRDSPISGNTIYF
TRBJ1-6	TRBV6-5	CASSPRTGVYSPLHF
TRBJ1-3	TRBV5-4	CASSADKSSGNTIYF
TRBJ2-3	TRBV11-3	CASSFGTGRTDTQYF
TRBJ2-1	TRBV10-3	CAISEGSEQFF
TRBJ2-1	TRBV9	CASSGRDRDYNEQFF
TRBJ1-1	TRBV19	CASSILNTEAFF
TRBJ2-5	TRBV5-1	CASSFQTSGGQETQYF
TRBJ1-2	TRBV7-6	CASSPGTGALGYTF
TRBJ1-2	TRBV23-1	CASSRTGGFYGYTF
TRBJ2-2	TRBV7-6	CASSPGTGARELFF
TRBJ2-7	TRBV7-6	CASSGYRGGANEQYF
TRBJ2-6	TRBV19	CASSILGSGANVLTF
TRBJ2-7	TRBV29-1	CSSNDGYEQYF
TRBJ1-5	TRBV12-3/TRBV12-4	CASSFQNQPQHF
TRBJ2-3	TRBV11-2	CASSPYTDTQYF
TRBJ2-1	TRBV18	CASSPASRGGYNEQFF
TRBJ1-1	TRBV5-4	CASSLGRQGTEAFF
TRBJ2-3	TRBV7-2	CASSPQGGRTDTQYF
TRBJ1-5	TRBV5-6	CASSLAGRPVNQPQHF
TRBJ2-5	TRBV28	CASSRGEETQYF
TRBJ1-4	TRBV5-4	CASSLWGSEKLFF
TRBJ2-2	TRBV18	CASSPPRLVFGELFF
TRBJ1-1	TRBV19	CASRLTVTLNTEAFF
TRBJ2-1	TRBV6-6	CASSFLAGGDQEQFF
TRBJ2-7	TRBV14	CASSQDKVRTGVFEQYF
TRBJ1-6	TRBV23-1	CASSSRDNDSPLHF
TRBJ2-3	TRBV9	CASSVGASGSEDTQYF
TRBJ2-2	TRBV27	CASSLGRGPSNTGELFF
TRBJ2-2	TRBV14	CASSLTYSSGAGELFF
TRBJ1-6	TRBV2	CASTDRVGNSPLHF
TRBJ1-2	TRBV2	CASSQQPNYGYTF
TRBJ2-1	TRBV24-1	CATSDLVRGGNEQFF
TRBJ1-6	TRBV7-2	CASSLRQHSPLHF
TRBJ2-1	TRBV9	CASSVPGGSYNEQFF
TRBJ2-1	TRBV5-6	CASSLGSSYNEQFF
TRBJ1-3	TRBV28	CASSSQGQGSGNTIYF
TRBJ2-7	TRBV6-2/TRBV6-3	CASSYSRGQGPSEQYF
TRBJ2-7	TRBV11-3	CASSPGTSGRVYEQYF
TRBJ1-2	TRBV30	CAWSATRWTGAYGYTF